The present TCR beta chain was sequenced within a study of T cell repertoires in cytomegalovirus infection. Looking at the study overall: CMV infection plus the matching HLA type was flagged by public TCR beta signatures.

Germline-derived CDR1 and CDR2 are SGHNT and YENEEA. The CDR3 runs to 16 residues. V was clipped by 3 bases and J by 5 bases, with 16 bases between them. This clonotype was observed many times. Via MiXCR, TCRdb re-called the reads, giving one row per CDR3 protein. This table holds approximately 500,000 distinct CDR3 sequences, approximately 15% found once. Sequencing was carried out using CD8+ T cells from PBMCs. The sequence was obtained from a human donor in good health (CMV status not recorded). Some clones in this sample may be carry-over from other donors' samples. The chain has TRBV11-3 and TRBJ2-2; tentatively, D is TRBD2 (6 bases). The CDR3 nucleotides read TGTGCCAGCAGCTTTCGGGACTCCCTGGGGACCGGGGAGCTGTTTTTT. It specifies CASSFRDSLGTGELFF.